The TCR beta chain described here comes from a study of T cells after yellow fever vaccination. Findings and limits, study-wide: From the bulk population, abundant clonotypes could contaminate and appear within FACS-sorted repertoires. Post-booster reappearance was seen for most primary-vaccination clones (just over 95% CD4, roughly 91% CD8). CD4 and CD8 compartments shared a small share of clonotypes.

Researchers made TCR cDNA using 5'RACE template switching, and this step added a universal primer site and UMIs. TCRdb independently ran MiXCR on the 5' RACE reads; one entry per CDR3 protein. The sample comprises about 300,000 distinct CDR3 sequences, roughly 7% of which are singletons, and about a sixth rests with the top ten. CDR1 is SGHTA, CDR2 FQGNSA, per germline. V was cut by 5 bases and J by 5 bases, with 15 bases left in between. The CDR3 is 14 amino acids. This clonotype showed up many times. Its antigen remains unknown. The chain is built from TRBV7-2 and TRBJ1-2; possibly TRBD1 for D (5 bases). The TCR was taken from a man between 18 and 29 years old who received the YFV17D yellow fever vaccine. The material was PBMCs, obtained roughly 46 days after the first yellow fever vaccination. CDR3 region: CASSGPGRVYGYTF. The DNA for the CDR3 is TGTGCCAGCAGCGGCCCTGGCAGGGTGTATGGCTACACCTTC.